This entry describes one T cell receptor (beta chain). This sample is drawn from a study of blood T cell repertoires in COVID-19. Turning to the study itself: Samples taken during acute and convalescent COVID-19 were collected in the United States, Italy and Spain. Nucleic acid was either cDNA or gDNA, and it came from T cells, B-cell-depleted T cells, or PBMCs.

Original handling: Researchers report that nucleated cell counts were estimated from reference gene primer amplification. The table came from immunoSEQ multiplex PCR; TCRdb's copy has only in-frame clones and leaves some out. The DNA was the basis for D and trimming; V, J and clone size are from that table. The sample lists about 70,000 clones, under 80% seen once, with more than 9% in the top ten. Material: peripheral blood. This TCR derives from a human donor in a cohort sampled during active COVID-19.

The CDR3: CASSTTGQGYSPLHF. The CDR3 coding sequence is TGTGCCAGCAGCACGACGGGACAGGGATATTCACCCCTCCACTTT. The V and J genes are TRBV5-6 and TRBJ1-6; the match to TRBD1 covers 9 bases. The CDR3 contains 15 residues. Germline CDR1 reads SGHDT; CDR2 reads YYEEEE. Germline trimming cut 4 bases from V and 8 bases from J; bases unmatched to any gene: 7.